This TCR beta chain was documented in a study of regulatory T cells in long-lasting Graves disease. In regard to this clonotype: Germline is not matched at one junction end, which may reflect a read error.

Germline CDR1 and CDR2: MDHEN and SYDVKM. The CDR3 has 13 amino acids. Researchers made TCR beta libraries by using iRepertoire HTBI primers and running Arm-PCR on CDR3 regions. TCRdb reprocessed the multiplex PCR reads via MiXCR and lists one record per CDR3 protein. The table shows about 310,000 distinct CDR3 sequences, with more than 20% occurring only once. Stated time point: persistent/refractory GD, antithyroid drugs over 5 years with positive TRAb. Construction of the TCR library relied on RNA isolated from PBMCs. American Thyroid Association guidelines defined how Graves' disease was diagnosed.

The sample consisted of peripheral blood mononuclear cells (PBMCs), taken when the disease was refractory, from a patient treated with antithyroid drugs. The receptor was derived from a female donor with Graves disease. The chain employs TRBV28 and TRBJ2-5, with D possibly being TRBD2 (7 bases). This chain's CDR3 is CASSLGGQETRYF. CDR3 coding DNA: TGTGCCAGCAGTTTGGGGGGGCAAGAGACCCGGTACTTC.